What follows describes a single T cell receptor beta chain. Its binding antigen is unknown. The input lacks base qualities; no much larger clone sits a single base away. The CDR3 contains 13 residues, cysteine and phenylalanine counted. Only CDR3 DNA remains: 39 bases, in frame from the first base. The junction carries 12 bases between V and J, which are trimmed by 7 bases and 3 bases respectively. The germline V gene supplies CDR1 MNHEY and CDR2 SVGAGI. These data are taken from a study of Ad26.COV2.S vaccination and SARS-CoV-2 variants (dated by TCRdb to the early 2020s). Background on the whole study: Donors in the vaccine arm were drawn from COV1001, a multicentre, randomized, double-blind, placebo-controlled phase I-IIa trial testing Ad26.COV2.S in healthy adults. The specificity and breadth of SARS-CoV-2-reactive T cell receptors after Ad26.COV2.S vaccination were assessed by TCRbeta repertoire sequencing. Trial participants were randomized into five groups of five, in which low-dose or high-dose Ad26.COV2.S was given once or twice, or placebo was given on both occasions. Blinding of investigators to trial group allocation was maintained during experiments and outcome assessment. A total of 32 samples were included in the TCR-sequenced set, comprising around 19 Ad26.COV2.S vaccine recipients, 5 placebo recipients and 8 SARS-CoV-2 convalescent individuals. Ad26.COV2.S was given intramuscularly at 5x10^10 or 1x10^11 viral particles, as a single shot or as two shots 56 days apart. Results and caveats for the whole study, not just this receptor: Comparing responses between vaccine doses or regimens was not something the study was powered to do. Non-spike TCR breadth was comparable between vaccine and placebo recipients, consistent with the vaccine containing only spike. After vaccination, spike-specific CD8+ and CD4+ T cell responses were reported to show substantial breadth. The authors noted that total T cell responses may have been underestimated by the TCR breadth and depth analyses. Ad26.COV2.S recipients had higher spike-specific TCR breadth than placebo recipients (P = 0.0014).

TCRbeta CDR3 regions were sequenced with the immunoSEQ Assay. After extraction, genomic DNA underwent amplification by bias-controlled multiplex PCR, followed by high-throughput sequencing. From the authors' description of their analysis: To quantify the absolute abundance of every unique TCRbeta CDR3 region, sequences were collapsed and filtered. Usable DNA was measured by amplifying reference genes present in all nucleated cells, and TCRbeta template counts were normalized to that usable DNA to estimate T cell fraction. Repertoire TCRs were annotated as SARS-CoV-2-specific by exact matching of V gene, CDR3 amino acid sequence and J gene to a known reactive TCR set. MIRA supplied the reference SARS-CoV-2 TCR set, which was filtered for enrichment in COVID-19-positive ImmuneCODE repertoires so that public or cross-reactive TCRs were removed. Based on the MIRA antigens, annotated TCRs were further analysed at the level of specific ORF or position within ORF. Breadth was defined as annotated unique rearrangements over total unique productive rearrangements; depth was the summed frequency of those rearrangements. Two-sided Wilcoxon rank-sum tests were used to compare TCR breadth between groups. TCRdb provides this immuneACCESS table in a form limited to in-frame rearrangements. Some clones are lacking; in checked studies, under half of them reflect an unresolved V gene, and why the rest are absent is not known. V, J and clone size are taken as reported in that table, and D and trimming were inferred from the DNA itself. Present in this sample are 350,000 to 400,000 clones, approximately 86% of which were seen just once. The ten largest clones take up approximately 3.7% of the sample.

The label giving this sample's treatment or condition can be read as: about 20 received Ad26.COV2.S at low or high dose, single or two shots; 5 received placebo; per-sample allocation not given. For vaccine and placebo recipients, repertoires were sequenced using samples collected on day 63 after the first injection. Cohort 1b enrolled about two dozen adults aged 18-55 years at a single site in Boston, USA, between 29 July and 7 August 2020. Ad26.COV2.S was a replication-incompetent adenovirus type 26 vector that expressed a prefusion-stabilized SARS-CoV-2 spike protein derived from the original Wuhan strain.

The source is a person between 18 and 65 years old who received the Ad26.COV2.S COVID-19 vaccine or a placebo. The sample here was peripheral blood, taken in a trial of Ad26.COV2.S vaccine versus placebo. The chain joins TRBV6-5 to TRBJ2-5, and the D gene may be TRBD1, 6 bases matching. The CDR3 amino acid sequence is: CASTRQVEETQYF. The DNA reads TGTGCCAGCACAAGACAGGTCGAAGAGACCCAGTACTTC.